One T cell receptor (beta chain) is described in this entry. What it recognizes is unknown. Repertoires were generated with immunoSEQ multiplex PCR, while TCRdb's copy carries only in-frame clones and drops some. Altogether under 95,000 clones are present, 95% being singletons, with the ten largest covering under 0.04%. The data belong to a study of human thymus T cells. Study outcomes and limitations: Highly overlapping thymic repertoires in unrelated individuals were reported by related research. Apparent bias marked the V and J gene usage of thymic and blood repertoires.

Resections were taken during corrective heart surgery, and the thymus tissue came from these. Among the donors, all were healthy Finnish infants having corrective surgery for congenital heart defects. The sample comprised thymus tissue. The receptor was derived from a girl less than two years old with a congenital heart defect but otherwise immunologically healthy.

CDR3 DNA sequence: TGTGCCAGCAGTCAAAGACAGGCCCAATACTACGAGCAGTACTTC. Its translation: CASSQRQAQYYEQYF. The rearrangement uses TRBV28 and TRBJ2-7; D is perhaps TRBD1 (6 bases). This CDR3 has 15 amino acids. CDR1 is MDHEN, CDR2 SYDVKM, per germline. Trimming pared 5 bases from V and 3 bases from J, leaving 17 bases between.